A selection of T cell receptor beta chains follows, all from one sample in a study of cytomegalovirus exposure and HLA in healthy donors. Only in-frame clones appear in the TCRdb table, and some are missing; sequencing was by immunoSEQ multiplex PCR. The sample holds about 130,000 clones, nearly 90% seen once. Sequences were obtained from PBMCs. These receptors were taken from a woman under 30 in good health and CMV-seropositive. Both conserved end residues are part of each CDR3. D genes are given only for firm matches. Not every row has a clone size; where given, it reads once, few, many or a size class.

D gene,clone size,J gene,V gene,CDR3 DNA,CDR3 protein
NA,NA,TRBJ1-3,TRBV27,TGTGCCAGCAGTTTATCCGGGGGGCCTGGAAACACCATATATTTT,CASSLSGGPGNTIYF
NA,NA,TRBJ1-2,TRBV6-1,TGTGCCAGCAGTACTCGATTTGGCTACACCTTC,CASSTRFGYTF
TRBD1,NA,TRBJ2-7,TRBV19,TGTGCCAGTAGTACCCGGACAGGGGGCGAGAACTACGAGCAGTACTTC,CASSTRTGGENYEQYF
TRBD1,NA,TRBJ2-3,TRBV30,TGTGCCTGGACCAAGGGGGCGAGGAGCACAGATACGCAGTATTTT,CAWTKGARSTDTQYF
TRBD2,NA,TRBJ2-7,TRBV6-6,TGTGCCAGCAGCCCGTCCACTAGCGTCTCCTACGAGCAGTACTTC,CASSPSTSVSYEQYF
NA,NA,TRBJ1-2,TRBV19,TGTGCCAGTAGTATCGAGGGTTCGGGCTATGGCTACACCTTC,CASSIEGSGYGYTF
NA,once,TRBJ2-2,TRBV14,TGTGCCAGCAGCCAAGAACAGAACACCGGGGAGCTGTTTTTT,CASSQEQNTGELFF
NA,NA,TRBJ2-1,TRBV28,TGTGCCAGCTCGACCGGGACAACGAATCCTTTTGTCCAGTTCTTC,CASSTGTTNPFVQFF
NA,NA,TRBJ1-5,TRBV7-9,TGTGCCAGCAGCTTAGGTGACAGCTCCAATCAGCCCCAGCATTTT,CASSLGDSSNQPQHF
TRBD2,NA,TRBJ2-5,TRBV4-3,TGCGCCAGCAGCCAAGAGTACGCGGGGGGCCGAGGGGCCCAGTACTTC,CASSQEYAGGRGAQYF
NA,NA,TRBJ1-5,TRBV30,TGTGCCTGGAGTCCTACCGGGACAAACAATCAGCCCCAGCATTTT,CAWSPTGTNNQPQHF
TRBD2,NA,TRBJ2-1,TRBV5-1,TGCGCCAGCAGCTCACCGGGACTAGCATGGGATGAGCAGTTCTTC,CASSSPGLAWDEQFF
NA,NA,TRBJ1-2,TRBV7-2,TGTGCCAGCAGCAAAACGCGGGGAGAAGGCTACACCTTC,CASSKTRGEGYTF
NA,NA,TRBJ1-5,TRBV15,TGTGCCACCAGCAGAGGACAGCTTAGCAATCAGCCCCAGCATTTT,CATSRGQLSNQPQHF
TRBD1,NA,TRBJ1-2,TRBV5-5,TGTGCCAGTGAGGAGGGACAGTTCTATGGCTACACCTTC,CASEEGQFYGYTF
TRBD1,NA,TRBJ1-1,TRBV7-6,TGTGCCAGCAGCTTACCCCCCGGACAGGGGAGCACTGAAGCTTTCTTT,CASSLPPGQGSTEAFF
TRBD1,NA,TRBJ2-7,TRBV5-1,TGCGCCAGCAGCGCCTCGGGGACAGGGAAATACGAGCAGTACTTC,CASSASGTGKYEQYF
NA,once,TRBJ1-2,TRBV15,TGTGCCACCAGCAGAGATTGGCAGCGCAACTATGGCTACACCTTC,CATSRDWQRNYGYTF
NA,few,TRBJ1-6,TRBV9,TGTGCCAGCAGCGCGCGAGGGGGTACCACCGGTTCACCCCTCCACTTT,CASSARGGTTGSPLHF
TRBD1,NA,TRBJ2-4,TRBV7-9,TGTGCCAGCAGCGCCGACAGGGCCCCGCTAGCCAAAAACATTCAGTACTTC,CASSADRAPLAKNIQYF
TRBD2,NA,TRBJ2-1,TRBV6-6,TGTGCCAGCAGCCTCGGGGGGGTATGGTCCTACAATGAGCAGTTCTTC,CASSLGGVWSYNEQFF
NA,few,TRBJ2-5,TRBV19,TGTGCCAGTAGTATAGATCAGGAGACCCAGTACTTC,CASSIDQETQYF
TRBD2,NA,TRBJ2-5,TRBV11-3,TGTGCCAGCAGCTTATTGAATAGCGGGGGGGCCGACGAGACCCAGTACTTC,CASSLLNSGGADETQYF
NA,NA,TRBJ2-3,TRBV28,TGTGCCTCTTTAGCGGTGGACACAGATACGCAGTATTTT,CASLAVDTDTQYF
NA,NA,TRBJ2-2,TRBV19,TGTGCCAGTAGTACACCCGGAGCGAACACCGGGGAGCTGTTTTTT,CASSTPGANTGELFF